A single sample gave rise to the 18 T cell receptor beta chains below, sequenced in a study of cytomegalovirus exposure and HLA in healthy donors. PCR employed 60 Vbeta and 13 Jbeta primers. The repertoire was sequenced with immunoSEQ multiplex PCR; TCRdb's copy has only in-frame clones and lacks some. The repertoire has 150,000 to 180,000 clones, about 76% of them found once; the top ten carry less than 10%. The sample taken for sequencing was PBMCs. These receptors were obtained from a man aged 25 to 40 in good health and CMV-seropositive.

Turning to this clone: One junction end disagrees with the germline gene, perhaps due to a read error. This chain uses TRBV7-9 with TRBJ1-3, with unresolved D. The CDR3 covers 15 residues. CDR1 SEHNR and CDR2 FQNEAQ come from the germline V gene (reference sequence). The CDR3 nucleotides read TGTGCCAGCAGCGTAGCTTCCTTCTCTGGAAACACCATATATTTT. Protein sequence: CASSVASFSGNTIYF.

This chain uses TRBV11-2 with TRBJ2-1; 7 positions agree with TRBD2. The V gene end was trimmed by 5 bases and the J gene end by 9 bases; junction bases not matched to a gene: 10. The germline gives CDR1 SGHAT, CDR2 FQNNGV. CDR3 length: 14 amino acids. Here the CDR3 reads CASSPWERGAEQFF. CDR3 nucleotide sequence: TGTGCCAGCAGCCCCTGGGAGCGGGGAGCTGAGCAGTTCTTC. Drawing the rest from reference TRBV11-2 and TRBJ2-1, the complete variable domain is EAGVAQSPRYKIIEKRQSVAFWCNPISGHATLYWYQQILGQGPKLLIQFQNNGVVDDSQLPKDRFSAERLKGVDSTLKIQPAKLEDSAVYLCASSPWERGAEQFFGPGTRLTVL.

The chain recombines TRBV5-5 with TRBJ2-5, with D possibly TRBD1 on 5 matching bases. This CDR3 has 14 amino acids. With 7 bases removed from V and 2 bases from J, the gap between germline ends came to 15 bases. CDR1 and CDR2 from the germline V gene are SGHKS and YYEKEE (reference sequence). The DNA for the CDR3 is TGTGCCAGCGGTAAAGGGGCAAAACAAGAGACCCAGTACTTC. Protein product: CASGKGAKQETQYF.

CDR3 region: CASSSAGTGGYEQYF. CDR3 bases: TGTGCCAGCAGTTCGGCCGGGACAGGGGGCTACGAGCAGTACTTC. The chain is built from TRBV6-5 and TRBJ2-7; 11 nucleotides match TRBD1. The CDR3 has 15 residues. Trimming took 4 bases from V and 3 from J; bases not matched to a gene: 5. Per the germline V gene, CDR1 is MNHEY and CDR2 is SVGAGI.

The chain has TRBV6-5 and TRBJ2-5; no clear D. Deletions cut 4 bases from V and 5 bases from J, with 5 bases between. Germline V gives CDR1 MNHEY, CDR2 SVGAGI. The CDR3 has 11 residues. As DNA, the CDR3 is TGTGCCAGCAGTTCCCAGGAGACCCAGTACTTC. Protein product: CASSSQETQYF.

This chain joins TRBV5-6 and TRBJ2-1; 7 positions match TRBD2. In germline, CDR1 is SGHDT, CDR2 YYEEEE. Germline trimming cut 2 bases from V and 0 bases from J; bases unmatched to any gene: 2. CDR3 length: 15 amino acids. The CDR3 reads CASSFGTNSYNEQFF. CDR3 sequence (DNA): TGTGCCAGCAGCTTCGGGACTAACTCCTACAATGAGCAGTTCTTC.

The chain couples TRBV7-9 to TRBJ2-2; no clear D gene. CDR1 is SEHNR, CDR2 FQNEAQ, per germline (reference sequence). The CDR3 is made up of 16 amino acids. V shed 0 bases and J shed 5 bases, with 13 bases lying between them. In DNA form, the CDR3 reads TGTGCCAGCAGCTTAGCACTTCGGGTGGCTACCGGGGAGCTGTTTTTT. This encodes CASSLALRVATGELFF.

This chain joins TRBV7-3 and TRBJ2-2; 8 bases are a match to TRBD1. J gave up 1 base and V 6 bases, and 7 bases lay outside the gene matches. Germline-derived CDR1 and CDR2 are SGHTA and FQGTGA. The CDR3 extends over 16 amino acids. The CDR3 coding sequence is TGTGCCAGCAGACCCGCCGGGACAGGGAACACCGGGGAGCTGTTTTTT. It translates to CASRPAGTGNTGELFF.

V and J are TRBV6-5 and TRBJ1-1; D perhaps matches TRBD1 (6 bases). The V end lost 0 bases, the J end lost 1 base, and 9 bases lay between the germline ends. The length of the CDR3 is 15 residues. Germline V CDR1 and CDR2: MNHEY, SVGAGI. This CDR3 is CASSYSVGGNTEAFF. In DNA, the CDR3 is TGTGCCAGCAGTTACTCCGTAGGGGGGAACACTGAAGCTTTCTTT.

This clone was observed a few times. The chain uses TRBV5-3 and TRBJ1-6, with TRBD1 matching over 8 bases. TRBV5-3 is labeled an ORF, and its function is uncertain. The CDR3 is made up of 15 amino acids. V was pared by 10 bases and J by 14 bases, with 20 bases of the junction left unmatched. The CDR3 nucleotides are TGTGCCCGGAGAAGCAGGGGGCTTGAGGTTGTATCCCTCCACTTT. It codes for CARRSRGLEVVSLHF.

The genes are TRBV27 and TRBJ1-2, with D perhaps matching TRBD1 (5 bases). This CDR3 has 16 amino acids. Trimming removed 8 bases at V and 1 base at J, with 20 bases between. In germline, CDR1 is MNHEY, CDR2 SMNVEV (reference sequence). As DNA, the CDR3 is TGTGCCAGCGCCCATCGTAGGGGCAGCGATAACTATGGCTACACCTTC. This encodes CASAHRRGSDNYGYTF.

The chain uses TRBV9 and TRBJ2-2; 9 nucleotides agree with TRBD2. Per germline, CDR1 SGDLS and CDR2 YYNGEE. Unmatched junction bases numbered 5, after V lost 0 bases and J lost 5 bases. CDR3 length: 16 residues. The DNA for the CDR3 is TGTGCCAGCAGCGTAGCTGGCGGGGGGGCGACCGGGGAGCTGTTTTTT. As protein: CASSVAGGGATGELFF. Combining the CDR3 with reference TRBV9 and TRBJ2-2 gives the whole variable domain DSGVTQTPKHLITATGQRVTLRCSPRSGDLSVYWYQQSLDQGLQFLIQYYNGEERAKGNILERFSAQQFPDLHSELNLSSLELGDSALYFCASSVAGGGATGELFFGEGSRLTVL.

The DNA of the CDR3 is TGTGCCAGCAGCTTAGACAGGGGATCCTACGAGCAGTACTTC. Translation gives CASSLDRGSYEQYF. J is TRBJ2-7 and V is TRBV11-2, with D tentatively TRBD1 (6 bases). CDR1 is SGHAT, CDR2 FQNNGV, per germline. The CDR3 sequence is 14 residues long. The V end lost 0 bases, the J end lost 1 base, and 7 bases lay between the germline ends.

This chain uses TRBV27 with TRBJ2-1; the match to TRBD2 covers 16 bases. Trimming removed 5 bases from V and 10 bases from J; junction bases left unmatched: 8. Germline V lookup: CDR1 MNHEY, CDR2 SMNVEV (reference sequence). There are 16 residues in the CDR3. Here the CDR3 reads CASSQGLAGGPGEQFF. The CDR3 DNA follows: TGTGCCAGCAGTCAGGGACTAGCGGGAGGGCCTGGAGAGCAGTTCTTC.

The chain links TRBV5-1 to TRBJ1-2; D uncertain. The germline V gene encodes CDR1 SGHRS and CDR2 YFSETQ. V was clipped by 0 bases and J by 3 bases, with 6 bases between them. The CDR3 length is 13 residues. As DNA, the CDR3 is TGCGCCAGCAGCTTGGGCGGTGACTATGGCTACACCTTC. Amino acid sequence: CASSLGGDYGYTF.

This clone was counted a few times. The chain is built from TRBV27 and TRBJ2-1; 13 bases are shared with TRBD2. Germline V gives CDR1 MNHEY, CDR2 SMNVEV (reference sequence). Trimming cost V 6 bases and J 8 bases; bases outside gene matches: 7. There are 15 residues in the CDR3. CDR3 in amino acids: CASSSGLAGVHEQFF. The CDR3 nucleotides read TGTGCCAGCAGCTCCGGACTAGCGGGAGTCCATGAGCAGTTCTTC.

The V gene is TRBV9, the J gene TRBJ1-2; D not resolved. With 3 bases removed from V and 6 bases from J, the gap between germline ends came to 12 bases. In germline, CDR1 is SGDLS, CDR2 YYNGEE. The CDR3 is made up of 13 amino acids. As DNA, the CDR3 is TGTGCCAGCAGCGCCATACTTTTTGATGGCTACACCTTC. Protein sequence: CASSAILFDGYTF.

This CDR3 is CASSTGLWSEAFF. CDR3 coding DNA: TGTGCCAGCAGCACAGGTCTATGGTCGGAAGCTTTCTTT. This chain connects TRBV11-1 to TRBJ1-1, with a weak D call TRBD1 (5 bases). Germline-derived CDR1 and CDR2 are SGHAT and FQDESV (reference sequence). The CDR3 totals 13 residues. V was clipped by 5 bases and J by 8 bases, with 15 bases between them.